Sequencing of this T cell receptor (beta chain) was carried out in a study of T-cell reconstitution after alpha-beta-depleted transplantation in children. The CDR3 runs to 14 residues. Germline assignment: CDR1 ENHRY and CDR2 SYGVKD. J gave up 7 bases and V 4 bases, and 4 bases lay outside the gene matches. A TCRbeta library incorporating unique molecular identifiers was prepared. TCRdb used MiXCR to reprocess the PCR reads, holding one entry per CDR3 protein. Among hundreds of thousands of distinct CDR3 sequences listed, more than 10% were seen once. This clonotype has ten or more counts. The material was PBMCs from the stem cell graft donor, obtained from the stem cell graft. V gene TRBV10-3 combines with J gene TRBJ1-6, with TRBD1 matching 7 bases. The sequence was obtained from a human donor who donated a stem cell graft to a child with acute lymphoblastic leukemia. CDR3 residues: CAISGDRVNSPLHF. DNA of the CDR3: TGTGCCATCAGTGGGGACAGAGTCAATTCACCCCTCCACTTT.